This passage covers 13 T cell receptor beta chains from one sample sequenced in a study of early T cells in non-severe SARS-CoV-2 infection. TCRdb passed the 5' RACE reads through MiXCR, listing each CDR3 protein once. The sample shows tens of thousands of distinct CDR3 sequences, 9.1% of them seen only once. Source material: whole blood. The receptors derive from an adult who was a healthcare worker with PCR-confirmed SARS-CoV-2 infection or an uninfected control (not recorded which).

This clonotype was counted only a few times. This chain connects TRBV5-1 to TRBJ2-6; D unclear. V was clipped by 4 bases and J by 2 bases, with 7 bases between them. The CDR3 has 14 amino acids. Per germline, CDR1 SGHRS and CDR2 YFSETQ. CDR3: CASSPDPGANVLTF. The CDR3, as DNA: TGCGCCAGCAGCCCCGATCCTGGGGCCAACGTCCTGACTTTC.

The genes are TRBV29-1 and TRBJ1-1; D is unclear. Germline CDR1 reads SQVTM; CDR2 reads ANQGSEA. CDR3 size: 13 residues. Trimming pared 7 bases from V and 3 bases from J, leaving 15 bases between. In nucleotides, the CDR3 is TGCAGCGCCGGGTCTTTCTTGGACACTGAAGCTTTCTTT. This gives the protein CSAGSFLDTEAFF.

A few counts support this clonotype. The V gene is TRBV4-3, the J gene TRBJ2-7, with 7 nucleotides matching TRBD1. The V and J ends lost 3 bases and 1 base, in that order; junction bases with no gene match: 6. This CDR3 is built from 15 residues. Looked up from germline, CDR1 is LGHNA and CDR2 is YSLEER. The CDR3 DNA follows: TGCGCCAGCAGCCATGGTTCGGGACAGTCCTACGAGCAGTACTTC. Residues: CASSHGSGQSYEQYF.

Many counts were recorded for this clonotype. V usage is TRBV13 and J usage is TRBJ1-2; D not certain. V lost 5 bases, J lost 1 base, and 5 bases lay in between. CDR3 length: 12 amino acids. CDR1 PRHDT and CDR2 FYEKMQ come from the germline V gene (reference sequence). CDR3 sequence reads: CASSKNNYGYTF. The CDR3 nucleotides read TGTGCCAGCAGCAAAAATAACTATGGCTACACCTTC.

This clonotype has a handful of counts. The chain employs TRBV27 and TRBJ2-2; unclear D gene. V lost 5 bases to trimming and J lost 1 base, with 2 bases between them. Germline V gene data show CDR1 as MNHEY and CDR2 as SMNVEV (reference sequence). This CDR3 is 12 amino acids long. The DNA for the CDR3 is TGTGCCAGCAGTGAGAACACCGGGGAGCTGTTTTTT. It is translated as CASSENTGELFF.

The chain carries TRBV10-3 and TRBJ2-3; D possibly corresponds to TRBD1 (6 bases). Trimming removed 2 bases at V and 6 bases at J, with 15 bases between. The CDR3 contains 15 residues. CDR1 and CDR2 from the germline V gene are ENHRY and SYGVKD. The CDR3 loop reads CAISERQGKGDTQYF. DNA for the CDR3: TGTGCCATCAGTGAGCGCCAGGGGAAAGGGGATACGCAGTATTTT.

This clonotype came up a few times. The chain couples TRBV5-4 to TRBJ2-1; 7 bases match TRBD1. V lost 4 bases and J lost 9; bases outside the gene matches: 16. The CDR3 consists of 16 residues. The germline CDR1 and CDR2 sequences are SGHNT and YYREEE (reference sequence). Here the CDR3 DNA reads TGTGCCAGCAGCCGCTTGACGGGACAGTACATCGTTGAGCAGTTCTTC. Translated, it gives CASSRLTGQYIVEQFF.

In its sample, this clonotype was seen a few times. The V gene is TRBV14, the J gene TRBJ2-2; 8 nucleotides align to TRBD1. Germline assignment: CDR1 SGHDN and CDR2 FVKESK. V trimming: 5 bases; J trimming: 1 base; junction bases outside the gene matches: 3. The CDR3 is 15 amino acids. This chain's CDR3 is CASSWGTGNTGELFF. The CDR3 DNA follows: TGTGCCAGCAGCTGGGGGACAGGGAACACCGGGGAGCTGTTTTTT.

In nucleotides, the CDR3 is TGTGCCAGCAGGGCTCTGGGGCGGCCCTACAATGAGCAGTTCTTC. Translated: CASRALGRPYNEQFF. V and J are TRBV7-8 and TRBJ2-1, with D maybe TRBD1 (5 bases). The CDR3 has 15 residues. V was cut by 6 bases and J by 2 bases, with 14 bases left in between. Germline CDR1 reads SGHVS; CDR2 reads FQNEAQ.

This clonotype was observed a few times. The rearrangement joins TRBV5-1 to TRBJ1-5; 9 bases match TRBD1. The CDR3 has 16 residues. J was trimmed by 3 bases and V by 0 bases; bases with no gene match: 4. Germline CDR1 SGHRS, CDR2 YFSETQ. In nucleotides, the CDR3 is TGCGCCAGCAGCTTGGGGGACAGGGCTTTCAATCAGCCCCAGCATTTT. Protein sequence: CASSLGDRAFNQPQHF.

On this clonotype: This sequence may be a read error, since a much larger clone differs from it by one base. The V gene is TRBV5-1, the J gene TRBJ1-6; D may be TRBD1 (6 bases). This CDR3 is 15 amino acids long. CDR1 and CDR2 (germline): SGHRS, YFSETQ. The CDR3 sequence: CASSLHGRDNSSLHF. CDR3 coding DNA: TGCGCCAGCAGCTTGCACGGACGGGACAATTCATCCCTCCACTTT. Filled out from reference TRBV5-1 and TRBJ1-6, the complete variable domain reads KAGVTQTPRYLIKTRGQQVTLSCSPISGHRSVSWYQQTPGQGLQFLFEYFSETQRNKGNFPGRFSGRQFSNSRSEMNVSTLELGDSALYLCASSLHGRDNSSLHFGNGTRLTVT.

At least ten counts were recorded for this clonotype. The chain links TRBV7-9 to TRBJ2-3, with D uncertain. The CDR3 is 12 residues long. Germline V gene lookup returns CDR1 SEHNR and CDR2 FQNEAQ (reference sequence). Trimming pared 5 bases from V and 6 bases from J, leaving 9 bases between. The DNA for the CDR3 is TGTGCCAGCAGCCGGATGGGGGATACGCAGTATTTT. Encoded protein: CASSRMGDTQYF.

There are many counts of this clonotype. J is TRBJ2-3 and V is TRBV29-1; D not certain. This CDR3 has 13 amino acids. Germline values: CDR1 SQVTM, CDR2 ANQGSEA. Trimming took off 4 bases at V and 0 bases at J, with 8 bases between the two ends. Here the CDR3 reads CSVVGRSTDTQYF. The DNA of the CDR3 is TGCAGCGTTGTAGGGCGGAGCACAGATACGCAGTATTTT.